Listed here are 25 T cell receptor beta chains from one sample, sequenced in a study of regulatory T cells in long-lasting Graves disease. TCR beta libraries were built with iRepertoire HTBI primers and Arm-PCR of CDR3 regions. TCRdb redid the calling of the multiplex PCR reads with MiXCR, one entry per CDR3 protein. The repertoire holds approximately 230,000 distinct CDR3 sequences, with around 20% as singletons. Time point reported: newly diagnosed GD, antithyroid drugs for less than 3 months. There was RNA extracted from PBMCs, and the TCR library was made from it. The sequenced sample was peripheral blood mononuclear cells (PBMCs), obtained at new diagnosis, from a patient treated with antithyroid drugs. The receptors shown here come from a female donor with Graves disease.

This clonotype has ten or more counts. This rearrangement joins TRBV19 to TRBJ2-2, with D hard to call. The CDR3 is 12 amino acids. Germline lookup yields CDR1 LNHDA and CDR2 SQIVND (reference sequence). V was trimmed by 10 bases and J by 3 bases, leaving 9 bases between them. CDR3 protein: CAIRLYTGELFF. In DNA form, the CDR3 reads TGTGCCATCAGACTCTACACCGGGGAGCTGTTTTTT. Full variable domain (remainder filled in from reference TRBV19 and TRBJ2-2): DGGITQSPKYLFRKEGQNVTLSCEQNLNHDAMYWYRQDPGQGLRLIYYSQIVNDFQKGDIAEGYSVSREKKESFPLTVTSAQKNPTAFYLCAIRLYTGELFFGEGSRLTVL.

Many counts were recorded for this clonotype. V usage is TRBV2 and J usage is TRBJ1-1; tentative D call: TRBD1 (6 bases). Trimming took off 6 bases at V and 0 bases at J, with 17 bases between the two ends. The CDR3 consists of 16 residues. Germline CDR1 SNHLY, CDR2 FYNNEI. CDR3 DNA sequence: TGTGCCAGCAGAAAGACAGGACTAATGTTGAACACTGAAGCTTTCTTT. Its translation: CASRKTGLMLNTEAFF. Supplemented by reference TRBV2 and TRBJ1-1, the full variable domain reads EPEVTQTPSHQVTQMGQEVILRCVPISNHLYFYWYRQILGQKVEFLVSFYNNEISEKSEIFDDQFSVERPDGSNFTLKIRSTKLEDSAMYFCASRKTGLMLNTEAFFGQGTRLTVV.

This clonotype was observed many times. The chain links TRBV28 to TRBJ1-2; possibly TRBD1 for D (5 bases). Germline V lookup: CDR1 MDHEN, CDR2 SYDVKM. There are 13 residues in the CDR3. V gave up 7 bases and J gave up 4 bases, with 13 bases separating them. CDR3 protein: CASNGFGGYGYTF. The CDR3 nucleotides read TGTGCCAGCAACGGATTCGGGGGCTATGGCTACACCTTC.

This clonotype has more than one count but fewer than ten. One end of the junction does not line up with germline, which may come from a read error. The CDR3 loop is CASSFPSTSGSSYNEQLF. CDR3 DNA: TGCGCCAGCAGCTTCCCCTCGACTAGCGGGAGCTCCTACAATGAGCAGCTCTTC. The chain has TRBV5-1 and TRBJ2-1; 12 bases match TRBD2. This CDR3 is 18 amino acids long. Germline loops: CDR1 SGHRS, CDR2 YFSETQ.

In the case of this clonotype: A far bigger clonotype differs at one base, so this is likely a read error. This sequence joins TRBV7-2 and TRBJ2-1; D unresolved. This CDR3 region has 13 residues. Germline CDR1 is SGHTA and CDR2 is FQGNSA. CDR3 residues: CASSLTRDNEQLF. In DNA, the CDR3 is TGTGCCAGCAGTTTAACCCGAGACAATGAGCAGCTCTTC.

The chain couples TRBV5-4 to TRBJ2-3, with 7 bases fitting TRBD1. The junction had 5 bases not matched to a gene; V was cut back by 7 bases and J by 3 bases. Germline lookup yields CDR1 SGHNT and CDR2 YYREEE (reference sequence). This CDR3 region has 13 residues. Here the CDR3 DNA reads TGTGCCAGCGGTCCGACAGGGACAGATACGCAGTATTTT. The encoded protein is CASGPTGTDTQYF. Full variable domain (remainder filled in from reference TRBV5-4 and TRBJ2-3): ETGVTQSPTHLIKTRGQQVTLRCSSQSGHNTVSWYQQALGQGPQFIFQYYREEENGRGNFPPRFSGLQFPNYSSELNVNALELDDSALYLCASGPTGTDTQYFGPGTRLTVL.

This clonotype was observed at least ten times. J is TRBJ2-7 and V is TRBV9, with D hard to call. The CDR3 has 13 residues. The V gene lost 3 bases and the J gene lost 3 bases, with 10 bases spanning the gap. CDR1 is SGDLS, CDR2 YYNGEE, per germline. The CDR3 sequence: CASSGTASYEQYF. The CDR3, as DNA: TGTGCCAGCAGCGGGACGGCTAGCTACGAGCAGTACTTC.

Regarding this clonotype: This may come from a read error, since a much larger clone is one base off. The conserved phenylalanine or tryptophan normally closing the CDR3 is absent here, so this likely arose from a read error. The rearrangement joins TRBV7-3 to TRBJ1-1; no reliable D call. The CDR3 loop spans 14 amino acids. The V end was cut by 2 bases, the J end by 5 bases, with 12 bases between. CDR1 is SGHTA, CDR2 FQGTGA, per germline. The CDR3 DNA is TGTGCCAGCAGCTTACGTCGGGCAGATACTGAAGCTTTCTTG. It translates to CASSLRRADTEAFL.

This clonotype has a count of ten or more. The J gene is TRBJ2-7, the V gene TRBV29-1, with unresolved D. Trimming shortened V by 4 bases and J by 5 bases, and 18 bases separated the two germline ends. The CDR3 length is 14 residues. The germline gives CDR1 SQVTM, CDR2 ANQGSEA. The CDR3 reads CSVANRLSENEQYF. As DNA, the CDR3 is TGCAGCGTTGCCAACCGACTGTCAGAAAACGAGCAGTACTTC.

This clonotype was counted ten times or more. CDR3 in amino acids: CAWSVRGAHQPQHF. The DNA of the CDR3 is TGTGCCTGGAGTGTAAGGGGGGCTCATCAGCCCCAGCATTTT. The chain has TRBV30 and TRBJ1-5; maybe TRBD1 (6 bases). The germline CDR1 and CDR2 sequences are GTSNPN and SVGIG (reference sequence). V lost 0 bases, J lost 5 bases, and 11 bases lay in between. The CDR3 runs 14 residues.

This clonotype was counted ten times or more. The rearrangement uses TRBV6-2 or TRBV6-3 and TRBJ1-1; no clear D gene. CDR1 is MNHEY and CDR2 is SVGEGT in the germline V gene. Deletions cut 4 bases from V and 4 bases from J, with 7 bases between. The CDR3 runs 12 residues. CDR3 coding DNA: TGTGCCAGCAGTTTACACTCCACTGAAGCTTTCTTT. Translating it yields CASSLHSTEAFF.

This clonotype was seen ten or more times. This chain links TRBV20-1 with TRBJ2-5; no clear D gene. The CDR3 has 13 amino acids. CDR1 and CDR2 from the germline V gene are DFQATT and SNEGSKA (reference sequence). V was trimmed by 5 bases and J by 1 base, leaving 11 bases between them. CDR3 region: CSADRAFQETQYF. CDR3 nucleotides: TGCAGTGCTGACCGGGCCTTCCAAGAGACCCAGTACTTC.

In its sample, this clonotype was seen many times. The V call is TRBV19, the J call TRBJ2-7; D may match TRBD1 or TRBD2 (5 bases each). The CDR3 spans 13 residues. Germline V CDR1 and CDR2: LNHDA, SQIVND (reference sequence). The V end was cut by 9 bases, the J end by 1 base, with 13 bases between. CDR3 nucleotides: TGTGCCAGCCACGGGACCGCATCCTACGAGCAGTACTTC. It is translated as CASHGTASYEQYF. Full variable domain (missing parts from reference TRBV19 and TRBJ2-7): DGGITQSPKYLFRKEGQNVTLSCEQNLNHDAMYWYRQDPGQGLRLIYYSQIVNDFQKGDIAEGYSVSREKKESFPLTVTSAQKNPTAFYLCASHGTASYEQYFGPGTRLTVT.

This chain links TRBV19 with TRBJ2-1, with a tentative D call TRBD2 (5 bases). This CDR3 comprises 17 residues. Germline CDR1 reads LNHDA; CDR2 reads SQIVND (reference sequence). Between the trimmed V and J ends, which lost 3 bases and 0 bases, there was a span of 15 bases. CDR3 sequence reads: CASSIQELTSSYNEQFF. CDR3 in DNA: TGTGCCAGTAGTATCCAAGAGCTTACTAGCTCCTACAATGAGCAGTTCTTC.

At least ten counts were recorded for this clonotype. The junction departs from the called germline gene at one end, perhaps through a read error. The CDR3 region has the DNA TGCGCCAGCAGTGGACAGGGAACCCAAAAGACCCAGTACTTC. It specifies CASSGQGTQKTQYF. This chain joins TRBV10-1 and TRBJ2-5; 7 bases fit TRBD1. This CDR3 contains 14 residues. Germline CDR1 reads WNHNN; CDR2 reads SYGVQD (reference sequence).

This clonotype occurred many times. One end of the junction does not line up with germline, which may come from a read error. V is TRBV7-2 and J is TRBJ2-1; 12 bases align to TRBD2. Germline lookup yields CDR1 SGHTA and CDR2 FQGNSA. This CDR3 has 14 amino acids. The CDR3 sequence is CASSLASGRGPFSF. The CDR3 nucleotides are TGTGCCAGCAGCTTGGCTAGCGGGAGGGGCCCCTTTAGCTTC.

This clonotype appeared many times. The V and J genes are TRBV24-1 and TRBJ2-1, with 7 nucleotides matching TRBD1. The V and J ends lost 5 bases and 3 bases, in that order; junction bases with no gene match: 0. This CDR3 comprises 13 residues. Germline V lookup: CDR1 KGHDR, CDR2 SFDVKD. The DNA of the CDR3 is TGTGCCACCAGTGGGGACAGCTACAATGAGCAGTTCTTC. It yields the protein CATSGDSYNEQFF.

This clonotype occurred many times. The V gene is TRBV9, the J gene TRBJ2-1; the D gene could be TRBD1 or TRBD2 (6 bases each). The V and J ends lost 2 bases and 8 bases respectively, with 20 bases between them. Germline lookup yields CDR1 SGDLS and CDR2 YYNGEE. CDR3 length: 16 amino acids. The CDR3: CASSVEGGRSRDEQFF. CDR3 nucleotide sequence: TGTGCCAGCAGCGTGGAAGGGGGGAGGAGTCGGGATGAGCAGTTCTTC.

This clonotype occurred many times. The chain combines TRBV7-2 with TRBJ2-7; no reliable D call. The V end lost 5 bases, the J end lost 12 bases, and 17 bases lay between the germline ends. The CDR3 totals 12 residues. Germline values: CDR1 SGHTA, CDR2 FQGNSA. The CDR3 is CASSPATLSLYF. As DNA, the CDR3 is TGTGCCAGCAGCCCCGCGACCCTAAGCCTGTACTTC.

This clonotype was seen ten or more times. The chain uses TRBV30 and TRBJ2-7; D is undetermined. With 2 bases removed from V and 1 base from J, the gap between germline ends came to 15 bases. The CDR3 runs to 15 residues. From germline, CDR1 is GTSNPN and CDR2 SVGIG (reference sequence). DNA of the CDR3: TGTGCCTGGAGTTTAAGCTCCGGCCTATCCTACGAGCAGTACTTC. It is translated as CAWSLSSGLSYEQYF.

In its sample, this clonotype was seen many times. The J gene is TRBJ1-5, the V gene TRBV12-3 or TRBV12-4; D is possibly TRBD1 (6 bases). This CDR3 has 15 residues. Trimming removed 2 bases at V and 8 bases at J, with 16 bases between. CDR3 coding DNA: TGTGCCAGCAGTTTAAGGGGGGGGCTGGCGGAGCCCCAGCATTTT. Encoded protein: CASSLRGGLAEPQHF.

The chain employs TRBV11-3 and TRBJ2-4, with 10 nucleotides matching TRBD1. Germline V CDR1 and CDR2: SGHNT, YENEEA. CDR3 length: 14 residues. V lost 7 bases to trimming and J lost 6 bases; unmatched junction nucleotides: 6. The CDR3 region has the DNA TGTGCCAGCACCAGACAGGGGGCGAGAAACATTCAGTACTTC. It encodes CASTRQGARNIQYF.

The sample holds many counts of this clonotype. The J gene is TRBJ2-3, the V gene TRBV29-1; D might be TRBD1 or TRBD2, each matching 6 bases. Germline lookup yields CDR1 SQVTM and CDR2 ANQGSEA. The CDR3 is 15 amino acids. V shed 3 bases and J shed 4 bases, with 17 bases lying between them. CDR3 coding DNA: TGCAGCGTTGAGGGGGCGGTGGAGGGCGCAGATACGCAGTATTTT. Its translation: CSVEGAVEGADTQYF.

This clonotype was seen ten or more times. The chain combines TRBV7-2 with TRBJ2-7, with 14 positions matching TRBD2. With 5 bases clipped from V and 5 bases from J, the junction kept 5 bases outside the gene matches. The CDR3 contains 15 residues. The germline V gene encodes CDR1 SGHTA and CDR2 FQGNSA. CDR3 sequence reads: CASSAGLAGEDEQYF. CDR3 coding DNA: TGTGCCAGCAGCGCGGGACTAGCGGGAGAGGACGAGCAGTACTTC.

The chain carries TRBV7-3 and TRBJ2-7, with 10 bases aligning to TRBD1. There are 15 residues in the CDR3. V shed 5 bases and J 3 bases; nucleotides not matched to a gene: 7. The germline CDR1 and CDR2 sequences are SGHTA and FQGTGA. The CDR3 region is CASSRGTGEFYEQYF. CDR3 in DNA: TGTGCCAGCAGCAGAGGGACAGGGGAGTTCTACGAGCAGTACTTC. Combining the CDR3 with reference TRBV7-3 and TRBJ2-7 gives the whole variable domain GAGVSQTPSNKVTEKGKYVELRCDPISGHTALYWYRQSLGQGPEFLIYFQGTGAADDSGLPNDRFFAVRPEGSVSTLKIQRTERGDSAVYLCASSRGTGEFYEQYFGPGTRLTVT.